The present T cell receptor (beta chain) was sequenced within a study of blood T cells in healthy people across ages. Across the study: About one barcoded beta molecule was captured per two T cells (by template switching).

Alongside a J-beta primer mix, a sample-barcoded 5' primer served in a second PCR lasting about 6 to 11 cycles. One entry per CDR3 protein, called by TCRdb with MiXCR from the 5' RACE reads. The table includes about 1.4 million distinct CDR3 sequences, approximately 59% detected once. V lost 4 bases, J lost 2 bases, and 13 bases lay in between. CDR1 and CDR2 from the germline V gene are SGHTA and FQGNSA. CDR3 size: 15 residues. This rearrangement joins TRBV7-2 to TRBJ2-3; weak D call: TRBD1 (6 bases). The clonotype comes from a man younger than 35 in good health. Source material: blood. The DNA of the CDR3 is TGTGCCAGCAGCTCGACCCAGGGGATCACAGATACGCAGTATTTT. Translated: CASSSTQGITDTQYF.